This record covers a single TCR beta chain. Antigen specificity is unknown. Germline-derived CDR1 and CDR2 are SGHRS and YFSETQ. The CDR3 is 16 residues long. Trimming removed 3 bases from V and 6 bases from J; junction bases left unmatched: 15. The data were obtained in a study of T cell repertoires in cytomegalovirus infection. Study details: Alongside well-studied HLA-B-restricted CMV epitopes, recently identified HLA-C-restricted CMV epitopes were also used. Indicated by public TCR beta signatures were CMV infection and matching HLA type.

Via MiXCR, TCRdb re-called the reads, giving one row per CDR3 protein. The sample consists of some 100,000 distinct CDR3 sequences, around 28% of them appearing once. General study results and limits: Totalled public TCR beta family frequency picked out people who carried CMV plus the relevant HLA. Dominant in the ex vivo response were TCR beta clonotypes restricted by HLA-C and specific for CMV.

Sample: CD8+ T cells from cultured PBMCs, taken from culture after CMV antigen stimulation. This receptor was identified in a human donor in good health (CMV status not recorded). Some clones in this sample may be carry-over from other donors' samples. This rearrangement joins TRBV5-1 to TRBJ2-7; 7 bases align to TRBD1. For the CDR3, the DNA is TGCGCCAGCAGCTCCGGTGACAGGGTTGTAAGAAGCGAGCAGTACTTC. Protein sequence: CASSSGDRVVRSEQYF. The full variable domain, its missing parts supplied by reference TRBV5-1 and TRBJ2-7, is KAGVTQTPRYLIKTRGQQVTLSCSPISGHRSVSWYQQTPGQGLQFLFEYFSETQRNKGNFPGRFSGRQFSNSRSEMNVSTLELGDSALYLCASSSGDRVVRSEQYFGPGTRLTVT.